This T cell receptor (beta chain) was sequenced for a study of blood T cell repertoires in COVID-19 (dated by TCRdb to the early 2020s). In the study overall: Samples from collaborators originated in the United States, Italy and Spain and spanned both the acute and convalescent phases of COVID-19. The material from the prospective study consisted of cDNA or gDNA derived from T cells, B-cell-depleted T cells, or PBMCs. Deeply sampled blood TCRbeta repertoires from subjects exposed to, actively infected with, or recovered from COVID-19 were included in the dataset. Samples were obtained from the ongoing ImmuneRACE study (first 160 participants) and from 1,200 or so subjects provided by 6 global collaborators. Where HLA class I and class II types were available, the types were taken from metadata supplied by the sample provider, not from assay-based typing. A freely available public database, intended as a resource for researchers studying the immune response to SARS-CoV-2, is where the repertoires were released. Sample metadata almost always included a de-identified subject ID, COVID-19 status, age in years and sex. What the work shows at the level of the full study, not this receptor alone: Clinical and demographic metadata were provided uncurated, with the amount varying by source and participant.

The immunoSEQ Assay, a bias-controlled multiplex PCR, was used to amplify TCRbeta CDR3 regions from genomic DNA. The authors processed their data as follows. The number of nucleated cells in each sample was estimated from the amplification of reference gene primers within the assay. Sequence reads were collapsed and filtered to measure the absolute abundance of every unique TCRbeta CDR3 rearrangement. Productive Simpson clonality was computed per sample as the square root of Simpson's diversity index over productive rearrangements. Here the immuneACCESS table is served through TCRdb, limited to in-frame sequences with V and J called. Missing clones are a known gap in these copies; in checked studies unresolved V genes cover under half, and the rest lacks a known reason. For V, J and clone size, that table is used; D and trimming come from the DNA. This sample is represented by approximately 200,000 clones; about 87% of them were singletons. The top ten clones comprise roughly 1.2% of the sample.

As to this clone: Its antigen remains unidentified. Within one base of it there is no much larger clone, and no base qualities were kept. This sample also contains other DNA sequences that code for the same CDR3.

Enrolling through a virtual design, the prospective study's participants ranged in age from about 18 to 89 years and lived across some 22 United States geographic areas. In the prospective study, participants were assigned to cohorts based on the clinical history participants reported in a screening survey and a study questionnaire. ImmuneRACE Cohort 3 recovered participants were defined by two consecutive negative NP/OP PCR tests, healthcare professional clearance, or symptom resolution. Mobile phlebotomists in the prospective study collected whole blood, serum and a nasopharyngeal or oropharyngeal swab from every participant. Participants in the prospective study had the option to provide additional blood draws and questionnaires over an approximately 2-month period. Before DNA extraction, blood samples from the prospective study were shipped at room temperature or frozen. The sequence was collected from a man younger than 45 who had recovered from COVID-19. Sequenced material: PBMCs or T cells enriched from blood (not recorded which).

For the CDR3, the sequence is CSVSGQGGNTEAFF. The bases read TGCAGCGTATCTGGACAGGGTGGGAACACTGAAGCTTTCTTT. This chain is built from TRBV29-1 and TRBJ1-1, and 8 bases in between align with TRBD1. Reading from cysteine to phenylalanine, the CDR3 counts 14 amino acids. The read is trimmed to its CDR3 DNA, 42 bases read in frame from base 1. CDR1 SQVTM and CDR2 ANQGSEA were looked up in the germline V gene. The V end gives up 6 bases and the J end 1 base, leaving 7 bases in the junction not matched to a gene.